This record looks at one TCR beta chain sequence and its context. This record comes from a study of blood T cell repertoires in COVID-19. Study-level background: Researchers got acute and convalescent COVID-19 samples from the United States, Italy and Spain.

In the authors' methods: Reference gene primers were amplified, and this amplification served to estimate nucleated cell counts. Assay: immunoSEQ multiplex PCR; the TCRdb copy retains only in-frame clones and omits some. For V, J and clone size, that table is used; D and trimming come from the DNA. The data hold approximately 100,000 clones, with less than 90% observed a single time. The V segment lost 0 bases and the J segment 6 bases; nucleotides outside the gene matches: 5. The CDR3 totals 15 residues. Looked up from germline, CDR1 is MRHNA and CDR2 is SNTAGT. The clonotype was recovered from a human donor in a cohort sampled during active COVID-19. Sequencing input: peripheral blood. The V and J genes are TRBV6-4 and TRBJ2-3; 8 nucleotides align to TRBD2. The CDR3 here is CASSDSRAGADTQYF. In DNA form, the CDR3 reads TGTGCCAGCAGTGACTCCCGAGCGGGAGCCGATACGCAGTATTTT.